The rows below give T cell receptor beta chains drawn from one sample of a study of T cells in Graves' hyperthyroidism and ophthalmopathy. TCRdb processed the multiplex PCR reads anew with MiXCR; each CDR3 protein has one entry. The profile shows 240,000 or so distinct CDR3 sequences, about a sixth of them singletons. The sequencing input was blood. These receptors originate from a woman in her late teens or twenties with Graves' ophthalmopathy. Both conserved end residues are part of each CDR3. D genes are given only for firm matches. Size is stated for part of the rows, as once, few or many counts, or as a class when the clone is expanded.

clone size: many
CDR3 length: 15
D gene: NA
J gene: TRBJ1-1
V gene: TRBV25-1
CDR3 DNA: TGTGCCAGCACTCCCGCCGGGCTGGGGAACACTGAAGCTTTCTTT
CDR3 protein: CASTPAGLGNTEAFF

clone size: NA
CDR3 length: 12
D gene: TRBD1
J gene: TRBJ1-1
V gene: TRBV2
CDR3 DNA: TGTGCCAGCACCCGAAGACAGGGTGAAGCTTTCTTT
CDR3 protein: CASTRRQGEAFF

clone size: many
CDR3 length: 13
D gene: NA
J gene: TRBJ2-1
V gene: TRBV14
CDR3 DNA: TGTGCCAGCAGCAGAGACCGGCTCAATGAGCAGTTCTTC
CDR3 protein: CASSRDRLNEQFF

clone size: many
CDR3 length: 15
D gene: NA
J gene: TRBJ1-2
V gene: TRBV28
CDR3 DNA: TGTGCCAGCAGCGTCGCGACAGGAAACCTCTATGGCTACACCTTC
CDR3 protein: CASSVATGNLYGYTF

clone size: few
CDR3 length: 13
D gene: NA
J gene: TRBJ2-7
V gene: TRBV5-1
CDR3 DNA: TGCGCCAGCAGCTTGCAACTAGTCGACGAGCAGTACTTC
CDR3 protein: CASSLQLVDEQYF

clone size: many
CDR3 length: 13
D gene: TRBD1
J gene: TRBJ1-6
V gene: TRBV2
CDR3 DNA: TGTGCCAGCAGTGGACAGGGAAACTCACCCCTCCACTTT
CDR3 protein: CASSGQGNSPLHF

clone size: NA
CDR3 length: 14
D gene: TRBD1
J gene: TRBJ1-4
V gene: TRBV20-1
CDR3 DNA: TGCAGTGCTAGAGATCGCAGGGGGCATGAAAAACTGTTTTTT
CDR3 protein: CSARDRRGHEKLFF

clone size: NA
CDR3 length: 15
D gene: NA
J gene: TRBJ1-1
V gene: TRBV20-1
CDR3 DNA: TGCAGTGCTAGCGTGTTGGGACTGTCGAACACTGAAGCTTTCTTT
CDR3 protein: CSASVLGLSNTEAFF

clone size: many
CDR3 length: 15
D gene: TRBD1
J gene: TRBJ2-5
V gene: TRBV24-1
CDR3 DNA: TGTGCCACCAGTGACGACAGGGGGGGGGGAGAGACCCAGTACTTC
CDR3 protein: CATSDDRGGGETQYF

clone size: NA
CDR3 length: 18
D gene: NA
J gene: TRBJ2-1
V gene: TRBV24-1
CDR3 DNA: TGTGCCACCAGTGATACCACCTCGGGACTCCACTCCCACAATGAGCAGTTCTTC
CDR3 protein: CATSDTTSGLHSHNEQFF

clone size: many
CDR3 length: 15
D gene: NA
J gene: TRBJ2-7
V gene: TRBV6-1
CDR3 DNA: TGTGCCAGCAGTCCAGGGGGGAGGGGATCCTACGAGCAGTACTTC
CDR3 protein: CASSPGGRGSYEQYF

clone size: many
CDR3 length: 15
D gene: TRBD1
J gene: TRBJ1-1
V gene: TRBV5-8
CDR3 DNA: TGTGCCAGCAGCGGGGACAGGGGGCGCAGGACTGAAGCTTTCTTT
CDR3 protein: CASSGDRGRRTEAFF

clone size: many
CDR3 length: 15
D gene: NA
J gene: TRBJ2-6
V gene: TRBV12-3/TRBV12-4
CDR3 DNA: TGTGCCAGCAGTTTAGACGTCTCTGGGGCCAACGTCCTGACTTTC
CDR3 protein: CASSLDVSGANVLTF

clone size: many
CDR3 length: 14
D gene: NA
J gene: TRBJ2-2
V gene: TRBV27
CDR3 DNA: TGTGCCAGCAGTTTAATCCTGAACACCGGGGAGCTGTTTTTT
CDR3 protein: CASSLILNTGELFF

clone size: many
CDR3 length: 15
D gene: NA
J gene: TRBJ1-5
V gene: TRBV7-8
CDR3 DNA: TGTGCCAGCAGCTTAGGACGCCAGAGACATCAGCCCCAGCATTTT
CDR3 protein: CASSLGRQRHQPQHF

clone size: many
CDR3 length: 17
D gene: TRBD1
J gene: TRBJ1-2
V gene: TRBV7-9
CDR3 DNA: TGTGCCAGCAGCCCTGAGACAGGGGGCGGAACCCCTTATGGCTACACCTTC
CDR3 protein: CASSPETGGGTPYGYTF

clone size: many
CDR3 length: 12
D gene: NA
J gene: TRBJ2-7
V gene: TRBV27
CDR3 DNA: TGTGCCAGCCGGAACAGGAACTACGAGCAGTACTTC
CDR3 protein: CASRNRNYEQYF

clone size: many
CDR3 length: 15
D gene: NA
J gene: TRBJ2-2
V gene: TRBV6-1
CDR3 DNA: TGTGCCAGCGCTAAAAAGGGGAGATACACCGGGGAGCTGTTTTTT
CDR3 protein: CASAKKGRYTGELFF

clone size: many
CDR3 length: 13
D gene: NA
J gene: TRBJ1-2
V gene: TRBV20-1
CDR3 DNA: TGCAGTGCTAGAGCCCAGGAGAACTATGGCTACACCTTC
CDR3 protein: CSARAQENYGYTF

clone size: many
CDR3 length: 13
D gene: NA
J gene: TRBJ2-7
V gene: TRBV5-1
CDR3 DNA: TGCGCCGCCTCAGGGCAGCTCAACTACGAGCAGTACTTC
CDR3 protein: CAASGQLNYEQYF

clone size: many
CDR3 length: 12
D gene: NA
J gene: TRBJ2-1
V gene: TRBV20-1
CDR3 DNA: TGCAGTGGAGGGACCTCCTACAATGAGCAGTTCTTC
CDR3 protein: CSGGTSYNEQFF

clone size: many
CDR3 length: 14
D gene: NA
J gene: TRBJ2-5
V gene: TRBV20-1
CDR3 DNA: TGCAGTGCTAGTGAACTGGCAGGGGCAGAGACCCAGTACTTC
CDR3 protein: CSASELAGAETQYF

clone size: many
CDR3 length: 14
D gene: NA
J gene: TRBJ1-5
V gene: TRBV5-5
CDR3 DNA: TGTGCCAGCAGCTTGGACAGGGTGGGTCAGCCCCAGCATTTT
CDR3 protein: CASSLDRVGQPQHF

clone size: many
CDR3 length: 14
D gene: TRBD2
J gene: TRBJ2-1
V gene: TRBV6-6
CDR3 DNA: TGTGCCAGCAGTTACTCTAACCTAGCGGCAGAGCAGTTCTTC
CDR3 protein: CASSYSNLAAEQFF

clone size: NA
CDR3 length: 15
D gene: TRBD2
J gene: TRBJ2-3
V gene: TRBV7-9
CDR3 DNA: TGTACCAGCGGCGCGGGCGGGAGAAGCACAGATACGCAGTATTTT
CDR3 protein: CTSGAGGRSTDTQYF

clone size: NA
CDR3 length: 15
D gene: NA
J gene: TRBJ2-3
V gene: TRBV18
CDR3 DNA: TGTGCCAGCTGCACCCACTTCCCGGGGAGAGATACGCAGTATTTT
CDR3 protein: CASCTHFPGRDTQYF

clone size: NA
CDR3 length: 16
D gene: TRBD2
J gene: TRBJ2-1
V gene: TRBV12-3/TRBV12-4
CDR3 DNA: TGTGCCAGCAGGGAAAGCGGGACTAGCGGGAGGTATGAGCAGTTCTTC
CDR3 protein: CASRESGTSGRYEQFF

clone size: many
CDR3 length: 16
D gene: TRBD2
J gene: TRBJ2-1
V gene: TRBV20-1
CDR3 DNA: TGCAGTGCTAGAGGGAGCGGGAGGGGCCTATACAATGAGCAGTTCTTC
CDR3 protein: CSARGSGRGLYNEQFF

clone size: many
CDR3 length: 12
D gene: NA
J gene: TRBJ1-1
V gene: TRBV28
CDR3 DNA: TGTGCCAGCAGGGTCATGAACACTGAAGCTTTCTTT
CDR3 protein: CASRVMNTEAFF

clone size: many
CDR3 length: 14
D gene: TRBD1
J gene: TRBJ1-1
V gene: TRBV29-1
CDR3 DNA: TGCAGCGTTGGAAGGGACAGGGACTACACTGAAGCTTTCTTT
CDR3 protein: CSVGRDRDYTEAFF

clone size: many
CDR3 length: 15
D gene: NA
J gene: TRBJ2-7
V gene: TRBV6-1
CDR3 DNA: TGTGCCAGCAGTGACAGCGGGACAGCTTCCTACGAGCAGTACTTC
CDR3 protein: CASSDSGTASYEQYF

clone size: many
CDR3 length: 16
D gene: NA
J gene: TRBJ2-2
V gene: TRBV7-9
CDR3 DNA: TGTGCCAGCAGCTTAGCGCTTCACGGTAACACCGGGGAGCTGTTTTTT
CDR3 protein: CASSLALHGNTGELFF

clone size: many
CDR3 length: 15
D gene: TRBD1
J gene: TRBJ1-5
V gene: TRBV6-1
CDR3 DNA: TGTGCCAGCAGTACGACACAGGGGAGCAATCAGCCCCAGCATTTT
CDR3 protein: CASSTTQGSNQPQHF

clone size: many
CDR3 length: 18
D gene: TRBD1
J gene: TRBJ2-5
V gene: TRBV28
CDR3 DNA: TGTGCCAGCAGTTTATTTAGTTCTGGGACAGGTCGGGCCGAGACCCAGTACTTC
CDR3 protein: CASSLFSSGTGRAETQYF

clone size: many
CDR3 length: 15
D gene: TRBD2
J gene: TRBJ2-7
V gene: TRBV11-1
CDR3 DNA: TGTGCCAGCAGCTTTCGCCGGGAGGATTCCTACGAGCAGTACTTC
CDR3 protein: CASSFRREDSYEQYF